This T cell receptor (beta chain) comes out of a study of HIV-infected patients and healthy controls. Whole blood was used without fractionation, so all unsorted peripheral T cells were included. Germline V gene data show CDR1 as SGHRS and CDR2 as YFSETQ. The CDR3 runs 15 residues. V lost 5 bases to trimming and J lost 0 bases, with 11 bases between them. In regard to this clonotype: Its matching antigen is unknown.

Reverse transcription used about 510 ng RNA and constant-region primers for alpha and beta. Using multiplexing indices, alpha and beta chain libraries were generated apart by chain-specific third strand synthesis. TCRdb re-derived calls from the 5' RACE reads in MiXCR, one entry per CDR3 protein. The data contain some 20,000 distinct CDR3 sequences, roughly 9% of them singletons. Study results and limitations: Healthy controls shared more CDR3 sequences between individuals than HIV-infected patients did. Healthy control repertoires had roughly threefold more distinct CDR3s than untreated HIV+ repertoires, and higher Shannon diversity.

The source of this sequence is an adult in good health. What was sequenced was blood. The rearrangement links TRBV5-1 to TRBJ1-4; no definite D call. The CDR3 protein is CASRRDTTTNEKLFF. The CDR3 DNA reads as TGCGCCAGCAGGCGTGACACCACAACTAATGAAAAACTGTTTTTT. The entire variable domain, with the rest obtained from reference TRBV5-1 and TRBJ1-4, is as follows: KAGVTQTPRYLIKTRGQQVTLSCSPISGHRSVSWYQQTPGQGLQFLFEYFSETQRNKGNFPGRFSGRQFSNSRSEMNVSTLELGDSALYLCASRRDTTTNEKLFFGSGTQLSVL.